These 9 T cell receptor beta chains came from one sample sequenced in a study of CD8+CD57+ T cells in acquired aplastic anemia (dated by TCRdb to the late 2010s). Sequencing was performed on an Illumina HiSeq 2000. TCR beta VDJ combination and CDR3 sequence profiling used genomic DNA as the template. Clones were called with MiXCR by TCRdb after fastp trimmed the public reads at Q25, and only in-frame beta chains were retained. Identical CDR3 protein sequences are pooled into one entry, listed with their most common genes and DNA. The sample has 450,000 to 550,000 distinct CDR3 sequences on record, roughly a third of them singletons. The ten biggest clones cover less than 1% of the sample. Flow cytometry had shown CD8+CD57+ cell expansion in the patients selected for sequencing. The sample comprised sorted CD4+, CD8+, or CD8+CD57+ T cells (not recorded which) from PBMCs. These receptors were taken from a human donor with aplastic anemia.

Worth noting for this clonotype: A much larger clone differs by one base, so this may be a read error. The chain uses TRBV19 and TRBJ1-1, with 7 bases lining up with TRBD1. Germline CDR1 LNHDA, CDR2 SQIVND (reference sequence). The V segment lost 3 bases and the J segment 1 base; nucleotides outside the gene matches: 2. The CDR3 covers 14 residues. The CDR3 DNA is TGTGCCAGTAGTATGGGACAGCCGAACACTGAAGCTTTCTTT. It codes for CASSMGQPNTEAFF.

The chain employs TRBV9 and TRBJ1-1, with 9 bases matching TRBD1. Unmatched junction bases numbered 9, after V lost 4 bases and J lost 5 bases. Germline CDR1 and CDR2: SGDLS and YYNGEE. This CDR3 comprises 15 residues. As DNA, the CDR3 is TGTGCCAGCAGCCTCAAGACAGGGGGTCGTACTGAAGCTTTCTTT. As protein: CASSLKTGGRTEAFF. The full variable domain, its missing parts supplied by reference TRBV9 and TRBJ1-1, is DSGVTQTPKHLITATGQRVTLRCSPRSGDLSVYWYQQSLDQGLQFLIQYYNGEERAKGNILERFSAQQFPDLHSELNLSSLELGDSALYFCASSLKTGGRTEAFFGQGTRLTVV.

This clonotype was recorded a few times. An end of the junction differs from the germline gene, which may be a read error. The gene calls are TRBV24-1 and TRBJ2-7; D uncertain. This CDR3 has 13 amino acids. CDR1 and CDR2 (germline): KGHDR, SFDVKD. The CDR3, as DNA: TGTGCCAGCAGTCGACCCGAACTCTACGAGCAGTACTTC. It encodes CASSRPELYEQYF.

The rearrangement uses TRBV11-2 and TRBJ2-7; D uncertain. CDR1 SGHAT and CDR2 FQNNGV come from the germline V gene. The CDR3 length is 16 residues. Trimming removed 5 bases from V and 5 bases from J, with 22 bases in between. This CDR3 reads CASSHDISAPFHEQYF. The CDR3 bases are TGTGCCAGCAGCCATGACATCTCGGCCCCATTTCACGAGCAGTACTTC.

V and J are TRBV5-1 and TRBJ2-7; a weak D match, TRBD2 (5 bases). V was clipped by 0 bases and J by 5 bases, with 12 bases between them. The CDR3 is 14 amino acids. CDR1 and CDR2 from the germline V gene are SGHRS and YFSETQ. CDR3 amino acids: CASSLAGDGHEQYF. The CDR3 coding sequence is TGCGCCAGCAGCTTGGCCGGGGATGGGCACGAGCAGTACTTC.

Remarks on this clonotype: This may arise from a read error, as a much more abundant clone is one base away. This is likely a read error, given that the CDR3 carries no conserved phenylalanine or tryptophan at its end. The chain carries TRBV6-5 and TRBJ1-3; D is unclear. Germline values: CDR1 MNHEY, CDR2 SVGAGI. Trimming shortened V by 0 bases and J by 0 bases, and 3 bases separated the two germline ends. This CDR3 has 14 amino acids. CDR3 amino acids: CASSYSTSGNTIYY. The CDR3 DNA is TGTGCCAGCAGTTACTCGACCTCTGGAAACACCATATATTAT.

The genes are TRBV15 and TRBJ2-1, with TRBD2 matching over 10 bases. Germline V gives CDR1 LNHNV, CDR2 YYDKDF (reference sequence). CDR3 length: 14 amino acids. With 1 base clipped from V and 9 bases from J, the junction kept 3 bases outside the gene matches. CDR3 DNA: TGTGCCACCAGCAGAGCATCTAGCGGGGGTGAGCAGTTCTTC. Its translation is CATSRASSGGEQFF.

In this sample, this clonotype turned up a few times. The chain joins TRBV5-6 to TRBJ1-1; D gene ambiguous. Germline assignment: CDR1 SGHDT and CDR2 YYEEEE. Trimming took off 1 base at V and 1 base at J, with 11 bases between the two ends. The CDR3 has 15 amino acids. CDR3 residues: CASSLLWQENTEAFF. The CDR3 DNA reads TGTGCCAGCAGCTTGTTGTGGCAGGAGAACACTGAAGCTTTCTTT.

The chain uses TRBV6-5 and TRBJ1-3, with TRBD1 matching over 7 bases. The CDR3 sequence is 16 residues long. The germline V gene has CDR1 MNHEY and CDR2 SVGAGI. V trimming: 2 bases; J trimming: 0 bases; junction bases outside the gene matches: 4. CDR3 DNA sequence: TGTGCCAGCAGTTACCCGGGGACAGCCTCTGGAAACACCATATATTTT. This codes for CASSYPGTASGNTIYF.